These 17 T cell receptor beta chains were sequenced from one sample in a study of blood T cell repertoires in COVID-19. Clones were read by immunoSEQ multiplex PCR, and TCRdb kept only the in-frame ones, dropping some. The sample carries 330,000 or so clones, 87% recorded once. Sequenced sample: peripheral blood. Receptors originate from a man aged 25-45 years with COVID-19, enrolled during active disease.

The chain recombines TRBV28 with TRBJ1-1; tentative D call: TRBD1 (5 bases). This CDR3 is built from 14 residues. V shed 1 base and J shed 1 base, with 7 bases lying between them. Germline V gene sequence: CDR1 MDHEN, CDR2 SYDVKM. This chain's CDR3 is CASSLLGGNTEAFF. The CDR3 DNA sequence: TGTGCCAGCAGTTTATTGGGGGGGAACACTGAAGCTTTCTTT. Together with reference TRBV28 and TRBJ1-1, the CDR3 gives the full variable domain: DVKVTQSSRYLVKRTGEKVFLECVQDMDHENMFWYRQDPGLGLRLIYFSYDVKMKEKGDIPEGYSVSREKKERFSLILESASTNQTSMYLCASSLLGGNTEAFFGQGTRLTVV.

The chain joins TRBV24-1 to TRBJ2-5, with D tentatively TRBD1 (6 bases). V was pared by 3 bases and J by 2 bases, with 9 bases between. Germline CDR1 KGHDR, CDR2 SFDVKD. The CDR3 sequence is 14 residues long. DNA for the CDR3: TGTGCCACCAGTGATCCCGGACAGCAAGAGACCCAGTACTTC. The encoded protein is CATSDPGQQETQYF.

CDR3 DNA: TGCGCCAGCACTCTAACAGGGGCGGGGAACACTGAAGCTTTCTTT. It translates to CASTLTGAGNTEAFF. This rearrangement joins TRBV5-1 to TRBJ1-1, with TRBD1 identical over 7 bases. After removal of 6 bases from V and 1 base from J, the junction contained 9 bases not matched to a gene. The germline gives CDR1 SGHRS, CDR2 YFSETQ. There are 15 residues in the CDR3.

CDR3 bases: TGTGCCAGCAGCTTCGGACAGGCGGAATCGGCTTTCTTT. As protein: CASSFGQAESAFF. V and J are TRBV7-2 and TRBJ1-1; TRBD1 matches 7 bases. The V gene end was trimmed by 3 bases and the J gene end by 11 bases; junction bases not matched to a gene: 9. This CDR3 has 13 residues. CDR1 is SGHTA, CDR2 FQGNSA, per germline.

J is TRBJ2-2 and V is TRBV18; 8 nucleotides agree with TRBD2. V lost 4 bases and J lost 1; bases outside the gene matches: 14. This CDR3 has 19 amino acids. Germline values: CDR1 KGHSH, CDR2 LQKENI. This CDR3 is CASSQLGSGRDLNTGELFF. Written as DNA, the CDR3 is TGTGCCAGCTCACAACTGGGGAGCGGGAGAGATCTGAACACCGGGGAGCTGTTTTTT.

The CDR3 sequence is CASSLDRENGYTF. CDR3 sequence (DNA): TGTGCCAGCAGCTTAGACAGGGAGAATGGCTACACCTTC. This chain links TRBV7-2 with TRBJ1-2, with D tentatively TRBD1 (6 bases). Germline V gives CDR1 SGHTA, CDR2 FQGNSA. This CDR3 contains 13 residues. Deletions cut 1 base from V and 6 bases from J, with 9 bases between.

The J gene is TRBJ2-7, the V gene TRBV6-5, with D tentatively TRBD1 (6 bases). The V gene's germline CDR1 is MNHEY and CDR2 SVGAGI. This CDR3 is 15 amino acids long. V lost 6 bases to trimming and J lost 0 bases, with 15 bases between them. The CDR3 nucleotides read TGTGCCAGCAGCCGGACAGCTGACACCTCCTACGAGCAGTACTTC. It translates to CASSRTADTSYEQYF.

This clone occurred once. This rearrangement joins TRBV27 to TRBJ1-2, with TRBD1 as a possible D gene (6 bases). The CDR3 runs 14 residues. CDR1 is MNHEY, CDR2 SMNVEV, per germline (reference sequence). Trimming left V 6 bases short and J 5 bases short, with 16 bases between. The CDR3 nucleotides read TGTGCCAGCAGCTCGCTGGGGGCTCCTTATGGCTACACCTTC. Amino acid sequence: CASSSLGAPYGYTF.

This clone was counted between two and nine times. V and J are TRBV10-1 and TRBJ1-2, with D unresolved. CDR3 length: 12 amino acids. Germline values: CDR1 WNHNN, CDR2 SYGVQD (reference sequence). Trimming took 7 bases from V and 4 from J, leaving 10 bases between them. CDR3 region: CASKERGYGYTF. The DNA for the CDR3 is TGCGCCAGCAAAGAGCGGGGCTATGGCTACACCTTC.

The table lists this clone with a few counts. This rearrangement joins TRBV30 to TRBJ2-7; 10 bases agree with TRBD2. Germline loops: CDR1 GTSNPN, CDR2 SVGIG (reference sequence). The CDR3 totals 15 residues. Germline trimming cut 7 bases from V and 5 bases from J; bases unmatched to any gene: 14. CDR3 residues: CAFCPPPGLANEQYF. CDR3 coding DNA: TGTGCCTTCTGCCCTCCTCCGGGACTAGCGAACGAGCAGTACTTC.

The J gene is TRBJ1-3, the V gene TRBV5-6; possible D gene TRBD1, 5 bases. The CDR3 has 14 residues. Germline CDR1 reads SGHDT; CDR2 reads YYEEEE. Trimming removed 4 bases at V and 4 bases at J, with 12 bases between. The CDR3: CASSPGIRGNTIYF. CDR3 bases: TGTGCCAGCAGCCCAGGGATCCGGGGAAACACCATATATTTT.

In its sample, this clone was seen once. The rearrangement uses TRBV27 and TRBJ2-7, with 15 bases fitting TRBD2. Germline-derived CDR1 and CDR2 are MNHEY and SMNVEV (reference sequence). V lost 5 bases and J lost 7; bases outside the gene matches: 12. This CDR3 contains 17 residues. The CDR3 spells CASSGLAGGPGLSEQYF. For the CDR3, the DNA is TGTGCCAGCAGTGGACTAGCGGGAGGGCCTGGTTTGAGTGAGCAGTACTTC.

The V gene is TRBV5-1, the J gene TRBJ2-1; 8 nucleotides line up with TRBD1. The germline V gene has CDR1 SGHRS and CDR2 YFSETQ. The CDR3 is made up of 16 amino acids. V was pared by 0 bases and J by 6 bases, with 8 bases of the junction left unmatched. DNA of the CDR3: TGCGCCAGCAGCTTGGCCGGACAGGGCTCACTCAATGAGCAGTTCTTC. Translation gives CASSLAGQGSLNEQFF.

This chain links TRBV18 with TRBJ1-1, with D possibly matching TRBD1 (5 bases). V was trimmed by 1 base and J by 3 bases, leaving 6 bases between them. The germline V gene encodes CDR1 KGHSH and CDR2 LQKENI. This CDR3 has 13 amino acids. CDR3 sequence reads: CASSPRGDTEAFF. As DNA, the CDR3 is TGTGCCAGCTCACCACGGGGGGACACTGAAGCTTTCTTT. Filled out from reference TRBV18 and TRBJ1-1, the complete variable domain reads NAGVMQNPRHLVRRRGQEARLRCSPMKGHSHVYWYRQLPEEGLKFMVYLQKENIIDESGMPKERFSAEFPKEGPSILRIQQVVRGDSAAYFCASSPRGDTEAFFGQGTRLTVV.

J is TRBJ2-3 and V is TRBV5-4, with 13 bases fitting TRBD2. Germline V gene lookup returns CDR1 SGHNT and CDR2 YYREEE (reference sequence). This CDR3 has 16 residues. With 4 bases clipped from V and 2 bases from J, the junction kept 4 bases outside the gene matches. The CDR3 region is CASSVGLAGVTDTQYF. CDR3 DNA sequence: TGTGCCAGCAGCGTCGGACTAGCGGGGGTCACAGATACGCAGTATTTT.

This sequence joins TRBV3-1 (or the pseudogene TRBV3-2) and TRBJ2-3; no definite D call. V was cut by 0 bases and J by 8 bases, with 18 bases left in between. Germline V gene data show CDR1 as LGHDT and CDR2 as YNNKEL (reference sequence). The CDR3 spans 16 residues. This CDR3 reads CASSQDMASRTVTQYF. The CDR3 DNA reads TGTGCCAGCAGCCAAGATATGGCTAGTCGAACGGTTACGCAGTATTTT.

The rearrangement links TRBV20-1 to TRBJ1-4, with 7 bases matching TRBD1. The germline gives CDR1 DFQATT, CDR2 SNEGSKA (reference sequence). CDR3 length: 12 amino acids. V was pared by 3 bases and J by 11 bases, with 6 bases of the junction left unmatched. CDR3 amino acids: CSASGTEGKLFF. CDR3 nucleotides: TGCAGTGCTAGTGGGACAGAAGGGAAACTGTTTTTT.